The source of this T cell receptor beta chain is a study of somatic mutations in cytotoxic T cells in rheumatoid arthritis. For the study at large: A subset of V beta antibody-stained T-cell populations was isolated by flow sorting, reaching nearly 100% purity, and this subset included V beta1+ cells that went on to TCRB sequencing. Study conclusions and caveats: Rheumatoid arthritis patients and age-matched healthy controls showed no significant difference in CD8+ T-cell clonality.

This clone came up once. Its cognate antigen is unknown. Trimming removed 0 bases at V and 3 bases at J, with 5 bases between. This CDR3 contains 14 residues. The germline V gene encodes CDR1 SGHTA and CDR2 FQGTGA. Positive magnetic bead selection separated CD4+ and CD8+ cells, and flow cytometry confirmed purity. Original methodology: After comparison against published virus-specific TCRB sequences, only a few of the patient CD8+ clones larger than 1% turned out to match them. Generated by immunoSEQ multiplex PCR, the TCRdb table keeps only in-frame clones and is missing some. That table supplies the V and J calls and clone size; D and trimming were determined from the DNA. The sample has tens of thousands of clones; about 87% are singletons.

The genes are TRBV7-3 and TRBJ2-2; D not certain. This TCR was sampled from an adult with rheumatoid arthritis. Sequenced sample: CD8+ T cells sorted from blood. CDR3 region: CASSLTYDTGELFF. The CDR3 DNA reads TGTGCCAGCAGCTTAACGTATGACACCGGGGAGCTGTTTTTT.